This paragraph covers one TCR beta chain sequence. Antigen: not known. CDR3 length equals 13 residues. Germline CDR1 reads MNHNY; CDR2 reads SVGAGI (reference sequence). V lost 8 bases to trimming and J lost 8 bases, with 18 bases between them. This specimen belongs to a study of regulatory dendritic cells for organ transplantation. Study-wide background: Regulatory dendritic cells came from monocytes given vitamin D3 and IL-10. General study points: Of resting T cell subsets, memory CD8+ had the most alloreactive clonotypes. Between individuals, the alloreactive memory CD8+ T cell pool differed considerably.

CFSE-labeled sorted T cells met regulatory or mature dendritic cells for more than four days. Memory T cells were CD45RO+, naive were CD45RA+, sorted by FACS. Sequencing was performed with immunoSEQ multiplex PCR; in TCRdb, only in-frame clones are kept and a portion is missing. The sample comprises about 18,000 clones, 70% to 85% of which are singletons, and 2.5% to 3.5% rests with the top ten. The chain has TRBV6-6 and TRBJ1-1; possible D gene TRBD1, 6 bases. This clonotype was obtained from a human donor in good health. Source material: memory CD4+ T cells from blood cultured with regulatory dendritic cells. Subset of the sample: CD45RO+ memory T cells. The CDR3 sequence: CASRGQISKEAFF. DNA of the CDR3: TGTGCCAGCCGCGGACAGATAAGTAAGGAAGCTTTCTTT.